A single TCR beta chain is shown here with its context. The entry originates in a study of Tregs in tolerant kidney transplant recipients. Related graft donors supplied nonmyeloablative bone marrow transplants, and mixed chimerism was transient. Thawed PBMCs were FACS-sorted into unstimulated CD4+CD25+CD127- regulatory T cells, CD4+CD25- non-regulatory cells, CD4 and CD8 cells. The V end lost 4 bases, the J end lost 2 bases, and 15 bases lay between the germline ends. The germline gives CDR1 MNHEY, CDR2 SVGAGI. The CDR3 has 16 amino acids. Method: immunoSEQ multiplex PCR; TCRdb's copy keeps in-frame clones and lacks some. The sample holds about 100,000 clones; over 85% are singletons and the top ten take around 1.5%.

This chain uses TRBV6-5 with TRBJ1-5; D is perhaps TRBD1 (5 bases). This receptor was taken from a human patient who received a combined kidney and bone marrow transplant. Some of the T cells might come from the graft donor. The starting material was CD4+ T cells from blood (PBMCs), obtained 12 months after the transplant. CDR3 sequence (DNA): TGTGCCAGCAGTTCTCAGGGACTAGGGGGCAATCAGCCCCAGCATTTT. Its translation: CASSSQGLGGNQPQHF.